The rows below give T cell receptor beta chains drawn from one sample of a study of shared clonotypes between healthy human individuals. The table came from immunoSEQ multiplex PCR; TCRdb's copy has only in-frame clones and leaves some out. The table lists 1.6 million or so clones, about 96% of them singletons, with roughly 1.2% in the top ten. Material for sequencing was naive CD4+ T cells sorted from blood. These receptors all come from a man aged 25 to 40 in good health. CDR3s include the opening cysteine and the closing phenylalanine or tryptophan. D genes are given only for firm matches. Clone size appears in some rows only: once, few, many, or a class for an expanded clone.

NA,NA,TRBV9,TRBJ2-7,CASGPSRLAGRSYEQYF,TGTGCCAGCGGTCCCAGTCGTTTGGCGGGACGCTCCTACGAGCAGTACTTC
TRBD1,NA,TRBV9,TRBJ2-1,CASSLQGRAGYNEQFF,TGTGCCAGCAGCCTACAGGGGCGGGCCGGCTACAATGAGCAGTTCTTC
TRBD2,NA,TRBV29-1,TRBJ2-1,CSAGRDSGAYNEQFF,TGCAGCGCTGGGAGGGATAGCGGAGCCTACAATGAGCAGTTCTTC
NA,NA,TRBV5-1,TRBJ1-2,CASSLAAGKGYGYTF,TGCGCCAGCAGCTTGGCCGCAGGAAAAGGATATGGCTACACCTTC
NA,NA,TRBV6-5,TRBJ2-2,CATLPPGGSGELFF,TGTGCCACCCTGCCCCCCGGAGGTTCCGGGGAGCTGTTTTTT
NA,NA,TRBV9,TRBJ2-1,CASSVVQGGVGEQFF,TGTGCCAGCAGCGTAGTGCAGGGGGGCGTTGGGGAGCAGTTCTTC
TRBD1,NA,TRBV28,TRBJ1-5,CASSWTGYQPQHF,TGTGCCAGCAGTTGGACAGGCTATCAGCCCCAGCATTTT
TRBD1,NA,TRBV19,TRBJ2-2,CATKIAGTGALFF,TGTGCCACCAAAATCGCCGGGACAGGGGCCCTGTTTTTT
NA,NA,TRBV7-2,TRBJ2-7,CASSQQPTTGFFYEQYF,TGTGCCAGCAGCCAACAACCGACAACAGGGTTCTTTTACGAGCAGTACTTC
NA,NA,TRBV5-5,TRBJ2-6,CASSLLGVSGANVLTF,TGTGCCAGCAGCTTGTTGGGGGTCTCTGGGGCCAACGTCCTGACTTTC
NA,NA,TRBV6-1,TRBJ1-2,CASSPGYGYTF,TGTGCCAGCAGTCCGGGGTATGGCTACACCTTC
NA,NA,TRBV6-5,TRBJ2-3,CASSYRDPTDTQYF,TGTGCCAGCAGTTACCGGGACCCCACAGATACGCAGTATTTT
TRBD2,NA,TRBV15,TRBJ2-3,CATSRDGTSGDTQYF,TGTGCCACCAGCAGAGATGGGACTAGCGGGGATACGCAGTATTTT
NA,NA,TRBV5-1,TRBJ2-5,CASNTPRQGGETQYF,TGCGCCAGCAACACCCCCCGTCAGGGCGGAGAGACCCAGTACTTC
NA,NA,TRBV7-2,TRBJ1-1,CASSSRLLGRVDTEAFF,TGTGCCAGCAGCTCCCGTCTCTTGGGGCGAGTAGACACTGAAGCTTTCTTT
NA,NA,TRBV18,TRBJ2-4,CASSPDTLAKNIQYF,TGTGCCAGCTCACCAGACACGCTAGCCAAAAACATTCAGTACTTC
NA,NA,TRBV28,TRBJ1-5,CASSLAGAHQPQHF,TGTGCCAGCAGCTTAGCGGGGGCTCATCAGCCCCAGCATTTT
NA,NA,TRBV6-5,TRBJ1-2,CASSYSAQGNYGYTF,TGTGCCAGCAGTTACTCGGCCCAGGGAAACTATGGCTACACCTTC
NA,NA,TRBV6-4,TRBJ2-5,CASSDGPARGVQYF,TGTGCCAGCAGTGATGGACCTGCGAGGGGGGTCCAGTACTTC
TRBD2,once,TRBV15,TRBJ2-7,CATSRDLTGLAHRSYEQYF,TGTGCCACCAGCAGAGATCTAACAGGACTAGCGCATCGTTCCTACGAGCAGTACTTC
TRBD1,NA,TRBV28,TRBJ1-5,CASSFGTGGGQPQHF,TGTGCCAGCAGTTTTGGAACAGGGGGAGGTCAGCCCCAGCATTTT
TRBD1,NA,TRBV29-1,TRBJ1-1,CSVRQGLNTEAFF,TGCAGCGTTCGACAGGGATTAAACACTGAAGCTTTCTTT
NA,NA,TRBV7-3,TRBJ2-7,CASSPTDGSYEQYF,TGTGCCAGCAGCCCCACGGACGGTTCCTACGAGCAGTACTTC
NA,NA,TRBV29-1,TRBJ2-1,CSASLANEQFF,TGCAGCGCCTCCCTTGCGAATGAGCAGTTCTTC
NA,NA,TRBV12-5,TRBJ1-2,CASGSNYDGYTF,TGTGCTAGTGGTTCCAACTACGATGGCTACACCTTC
TRBD2,NA,TRBV9,TRBJ2-2,CASSVGSGDTGELFF,TGTGCCAGCAGCGTAGGGAGCGGGGACACCGGGGAGCTGTTTTTT
TRBD2,once,TRBV13,TRBJ2-7,CASSLAGRAKEQYF,TGTGCCAGCAGCTTAGCCGGGAGGGCTAAAGAGCAGTACTTC
NA,NA,TRBV9,TRBJ2-3,CASDGGVTDTQYF,TGTGCCAGCGACGGGGGTGTCACAGATACGCAGTATTTT
TRBD1,NA,TRBV18,TRBJ2-7,CASSLGQLYEQYF,TGTGCCAGCTCATTGGGACAGCTTTACGAGCAGTACTTC
TRBD1,NA,TRBV6-1,TRBJ2-7,CASSERRQGASYEQYF,TGTGCCAGCAGTGAAAGAAGACAGGGGGCCTCCTACGAGCAGTACTTC
NA,few,TRBV6-5,TRBJ2-7,CASSPQGRYGEQYF,TGTGCCAGCAGTCCGCAGGGGAGGTATGGCGAGCAGTACTTC
NA,NA,TRBV9,TRBJ2-3,CASSGGAQDTQYF,TGTGCCAGCAGCGGTGGAGCCCAGGATACGCAGTATTTT
NA,NA,TRBV29-1,TRBJ1-2,CSAGTPGYGYTF,TGCAGCGCCGGGACTCCTGGCTATGGCTACACCTTC
NA,NA,TRBV4-3,TRBJ1-1,CASSQDLGGEAFF,TGCGCCAGCAGCCAAGATTTGGGAGGTGAAGCTTTCTTT
NA,NA,TRBV10-3,TRBJ2-7,CAISGQARTYEQYF,TGTGCCATCAGTGGCCAGGCCAGAACCTACGAGCAGTACTTC
TRBD1,NA,TRBV29-1,TRBJ2-5,CSVPYGTGGETQYF,TGCAGCGTTCCTTACGGGACAGGAGGAGAGACCCAGTACTTC
NA,once,TRBV28,TRBJ2-7,CASLLKGSFYEQYF,TGTGCCAGCCTCCTTAAGGGAAGTTTCTACGAGCAGTACTTC
TRBD1,NA,TRBV7-2,TRBJ1-2,CASSLRQGVVYGYTF,TGTGCCAGCAGCTTACGACAGGGGGTGGTCTATGGCTACACCTTC
TRBD1,NA,TRBV5-4,TRBJ2-7,CASSRDRDYEQYF,TGTGCCAGCAGCCGGGACAGGGACTACGAGCAGTACTTC
NA,once,TRBV5-1,TRBJ2-1,CASSSGTPSPNEQFF,TGCGCCAGCAGCTCGGGGACACCGTCCCCCAATGAGCAGTTCTTC
NA,NA,TRBV6-6,TRBJ1-1,CASSYLGGTRNTEAFF,TGTGCCAGCAGTTACCTCGGGGGCACCCGGAACACTGAAGCTTTCTTT
NA,NA,TRBV5-5,TRBJ2-2,CASSLGNTGELFF,TGTGCCAGCAGCTTGGGGAACACCGGGGAGCTGTTTTTT
NA,NA,TRBV14,TRBJ2-7,CASSHDSSEQYF,TGTGCCAGCAGCCACGATTCGAGCGAGCAGTACTTC
TRBD2,NA,TRBV4-2,TRBJ2-1,CASSQDPLSGSGGNEQFF,TGTGCCAGCAGCCAAGATCCTCTTAGCGGGAGTGGAGGCAATGAGCAGTTCTTC
TRBD2,NA,TRBV10-1,TRBJ2-3,CASSELAAATSNTDTQYF,TGCGCCAGCAGTGAACTAGCGGCGGCAACCTCTAACACAGATACGCAGTATTTT
TRBD1,once,TRBV5-3,TRBJ2-1,CARSLTGQQSEQFF,TGTGCCAGAAGCCTGACAGGGCAGCAGAGTGAGCAGTTCTTC
NA,NA,TRBV27,TRBJ2-3,CASSFVAWSDTQYF,TGTGCCAGCAGTTTCGTAGCTTGGTCAGATACGCAGTATTTT
NA,NA,TRBV9,TRBJ2-2,CASSQTGTPRTGELFF,TGTGCCAGCAGTCAAACGGGGACCCCGAGGACCGGGGAGCTGTTTTTT
NA,NA,TRBV7-2,TRBJ1-3,CASSLAAQLGNTIYF,TGTGCCAGCAGCTTAGCTGCCCAGTTAGGAAACACCATATATTTT
TRBD1,NA,TRBV10-3,TRBJ1-2,CAIRTGGNDYGYTF,TGTGCCATCAGGACAGGGGGGAATGACTATGGCTACACCTTC
NA,NA,TRBV7-2,TRBJ2-7,CASSLESGVVYEQYF,TGTGCCAGCAGCTTAGAGTCGGGAGTAGTGTACGAGCAGTACTTC
NA,few,TRBV20-1,TRBJ2-3,CSAGGADTQYF,TGCAGTGCTGGAGGGGCAGATACGCAGTATTTT
NA,NA,TRBV15,TRBJ2-7,CATSRVGSPVEQYF,TGTGCCACCAGCAGAGTGGGCAGTCCGGTCGAGCAGTACTTC
NA,NA,TRBV10-3,TRBJ1-2,CAISPLQGGHYGYTF,TGTGCCATCAGCCCCTTACAGGGAGGGCACTATGGCTACACCTTC
TRBD2,NA,TRBV2,TRBJ2-1,CASSGRTSGRLHNEQFF,TGTGCCAGCAGTGGAAGGACTAGCGGGAGACTCCACAATGAGCAGTTCTTC
TRBD2,NA,TRBV6-1,TRBJ2-1,CASKPLAGAYNEQFF,TGTGCCAGCAAACCCCTAGCGGGAGCCTACAATGAGCAGTTCTTC
TRBD2,NA,TRBV11-3,TRBJ2-3,CASSLGLTSGSSTDTQYF,TGTGCCAGCAGCTTAGGCCTTACTAGCGGTTCTAGCACAGATACGCAGTATTTT
NA,NA,TRBV5-1,TRBJ1-1,CASSSDSLNTEAFF,TGCGCCAGCAGCTCGGACAGTCTGAACACTGAAGCTTTCTTT
TRBD2,NA,TRBV7-9,TRBJ2-7,CASSSGTSGSYEQYF,TGTGCCAGCAGTTCCGGGACTAGCGGCTCCTACGAGCAGTACTTC